This is a list of T cell receptor beta chains from one sample in a study of blood T cell repertoires in COVID-19. Libraries were prepared by immunoSEQ multiplex PCR; TCRdb keeps only in-frame clonotypes and omits some of them. The data contain roughly 250,000 clones, 82% of them singletons. The sample comprised peripheral blood. All receptors derive from a woman aged 80 or over with active or convalescent COVID-19. CDR3s include the opening cysteine and the closing phenylalanine or tryptophan. The order of the fields is clone size, V gene, J gene, D gene, CDR3 protein, CDR3 DNA. The D gene is left open where the match is weak. The size of a clone is reported for some rows only, either as once, few or many, or as a class for expanded clones.

.	TRBV19	TRBJ2-1	TRBD2	CASSNLAGVHEQFF	TGTGCCAGTAGTAACCTAGCGGGAGTCCATGAGCAGTTCTTC
few	TRBV5-4	TRBJ2-2	TRBD2	CASSLVAGVTGELFF	TGTGCCAGCAGCTTGGTAGCGGGAGTCACCGGGGAGCTGTTTTTT
.	TRBV28	TRBJ2-3	.	CASSLGVYPTGTQYF	TGTGCCAGCAGTTTAGGGGTCTACCCAACAGGTACGCAGTATTTT
.	TRBV5-1	TRBJ2-3	TRBD2	CASSPGLAGNTDTQYF	TGCGCCAGCAGCCCGGGACTAGCGGGAAACACAGATACGCAGTATTTT
few	TRBV2	TRBJ2-3	.	CASSEGPGSTDTQYF	TGTGCCAGCAGTGAAGGTCCAGGGAGCACAGATACGCAGTATTTT
.	TRBV20-1	TRBJ1-3	.	CSARTADTIYF	TGCAGTGCTAGGACCGCGGACACCATATATTTT
.	TRBV2	TRBJ2-5	.	CASSEGVGSGETQYF	TGTGCCAGCAGTGAAGGGGTGGGTTCAGGAGAGACCCAGTACTTC
.	TRBV19	TRBJ2-7	TRBD2	CASSVGLHISYEQYF	TGTGCCAGTAGTGTGGGACTACATATTTCCTACGAGCAGTACTTC
.	TRBV28	TRBJ1-5	.	CASILGGGSNQPQHF	TGTGCCAGCATCTTGGGGGGGGGTAGCAATCAGCCCCAGCATTTT
.	TRBV10-2	TRBJ2-6	.	CASRGGGSPGANVLTF	TGCGCCAGCAGGGGCGGAGGGTCTCCTGGGGCCAACGTCCTGACTTTC
.	TRBV19	TRBJ2-7	TRBD2	CASSTASGLAGSEQYF	TGTGCCAGTAGTACCGCCTCGGGACTAGCGGGATCCGAGCAGTACTTC
.	TRBV27	TRBJ1-5	.	CASRSGFQPQHF	TGTGCCAGCAGATCAGGGTTTCAGCCCCAGCATTTT
.	TRBV2	TRBJ2-5	TRBD2	CASSEQTSGGFIETQYF	TGTGCCAGCAGTGAACAGACTAGCGGGGGGTTCATAGAGACCCAGTACTTC
few	TRBV7-9	TRBJ2-1	.	CAAEPPGAYNEQFF	TGTGCCGCGGAGCCACCTGGGGCTTACAATGAGCAGTTCTTC
.	TRBV24-1	TRBJ1-5	TRBD1	CATSGSGTGKSNQPQHF	TGTGCCACCAGTGGATCCGGGACAGGGAAGAGCAATCAGCCCCAGCATTTT
.	TRBV7-9	TRBJ2-5	TRBD1	CASSLVSGQGAETQYF	TGTGCCAGCAGCTTAGTTTCGGGACAGGGGGCCGAGACCCAGTACTTC
.	TRBV28	TRBJ1-1	.	CASSLNYGAGQAEAFF	TGTGCCAGCAGTTTAAATTACGGGGCGGGGCAGGCTGAAGCTTTCTTT
.	TRBV5-1	TRBJ2-1	.	CASSGQGGDNEQFF	TGCGCCAGCAGTGGGCAGGGAGGCGACAATGAGCAGTTCTTC
.	TRBV30	TRBJ1-4	.	CAWSVRGEKLFF	TGTGCCTGGAGTGTACGGGGGGAAAAACTGTTTTTT
.	TRBV28	TRBJ1-5	.	CASRRTLSGQPQHF	TGTGCCAGCAGGCGGACCCTTTCGGGACAGCCCCAGCATTTT
.	TRBV18	TRBJ1-2	TRBD1	CASSPTGAYTF	TGTGCCAGCTCACCGACAGGGGCCTACACCTTC
.	TRBV5-1	TRBJ2-7	.	CASSMGDNSYEQYF	TGCGCCAGCAGCATGGGGGACAACAGCTACGAGCAGTACTTC
.	TRBV10-3	TRBJ1-5	.	CAISESQGGNQPQHF	TGTGCCATCAGTGAGTCTCAAGGGGGCAATCAGCCCCAGCATTTT
.	TRBV19	TRBJ2-1	TRBD1	CASSMRDREGPSSYNEQFF	TGTGCCAGTAGTATGAGGGACAGGGAAGGCCCCAGCTCCTACAATGAGCAGTTCTTC
.	TRBV11-1	TRBJ1-2	TRBD1	CASSLGQNYGYTF	TGTGCCAGCAGCTTGGGACAGAACTATGGCTACACCTTC
.	TRBV6-5	TRBJ2-7	.	CASSYRGQSYEQYF	TGTGCCAGCAGTTACCGCGGACAGAGCTACGAGCAGTACTTC
.	TRBV7-8	TRBJ2-2	TRBD1	CASSSQDRGLSGELFF	TGTGCCAGCAGCTCCCAGGACAGGGGATTATCCGGGGAGCTGTTTTTT
.	TRBV6-1	TRBJ2-7	TRBD2	CASSEAGDYEQYF	TGTGCCAGCAGTGAGGCGGGGGATTACGAGCAGTACTTC
.	TRBV28	TRBJ1-1	.	CASIRTGYAEAFF	TGTGCCAGCATTAGAACGGGGTATGCTGAAGCTTTCTTT
few	TRBV12-3/TRBV12-4	TRBJ1-5	.	CASSSTLNQPQHF	TGTGCCAGCAGTTCGACACTGAATCAGCCCCAGCATTTT
once	TRBV6-7	TRBJ1-5	TRBD1	CASSQRGGQGKIRGNQPQHF	TGTGCCAGCAGTCAACGAGGGGGACAGGGGAAAATAAGGGGCAATCAGCCCCAGCATTTT
once	TRBV15	TRBJ1-2	.	CATSRAPYGGGYTF	TGTGCCACCAGCAGAGCCCCCTACGGGGGGGGCTACACCTTC
.	TRBV23-1	TRBJ2-5	.	CASSRMSWDTEKETQYF	TGCGCCAGCAGTCGAATGTCCTGGGACACCGAAAAGGAGACCCAGTACTTC
.	TRBV11-2	TRBJ2-7	.	CASSVGFNSEQYF	TGTGCCAGCAGTGTCGGTTTTAATTCCGAGCAGTACTTC
.	TRBV5-1	TRBJ1-5	.	CASSLAPGQWDQPQHF	TGCGCCAGCAGCTTGGCCCCCGGACAGTGGGATCAGCCCCAGCATTTT
.	TRBV5-6	TRBJ1-3	.	CASSFGTRGNTIYF	TGTGCCAGCAGCTTCGGGACTCGTGGAAACACCATATATTTT
.	TRBV4-1	TRBJ1-1	.	CASRRILMNTEAFF	TGCGCCAGCAGGCGCATTCTAATGAACACTGAAGCTTTCTTT